These T cell receptor beta chains were read from a single sample in a study of technical replicates of blood from a few donors. Produced via immunoSEQ multiplex PCR; TCRdb's table is partial and in-frame only. Of some 57,000 clones listed, over 85% are singletons. Material for sequencing was PBMCs. These receptors originate from a human donor in good health. Some clones in this sample may be carry-over from other donors' samples. Each CDR3 is given with its conserved first and last residue. D genes are given only for firm matches. The size of a clone is reported for some rows only, either as once, few or many, or as a class for expanded clones.

CDR3 protein,CDR3 DNA,clone size,V gene,J gene,D gene
CASSLKGVYEQYF,TGCGCCAGCAGCTTGAAAGGAGTCTACGAGCAGTACTTC,NA,TRBV5-1,TRBJ2-7,NA
CASSQDRLTDTQYF,TGCGCCAGCAGCCAAGATAGACTCACAGATACGCAGTATTTT,NA,TRBV4-3,TRBJ2-3,NA
CAWSPAGIGELFF,TGTGCCTGGAGTCCCGCGGGAATCGGGGAGCTGTTTTTT,few,TRBV30,TRBJ2-2,NA
CASSPGTRDTQYF,TGCGCCAGCAGTCCCGGGACTCGAGATACGCAGTATTTT,NA,TRBV5-1,TRBJ2-3,NA
CASSLGSGEKLFF,TGCGCCAGCAGCTTGGGGAGCGGTGAAAAACTGTTTTTT,NA,TRBV5-1,TRBJ1-4,NA
CASSLWRDTDTQYF,TGTGCCAGCAGCTTGTGGCGGGACACAGATACGCAGTATTTT,once,TRBV5-5,TRBJ2-3,NA
CASSLGLGSSGRDEQYF,TGTGCCAGCAGCTTGGGGCTTGGGTCTAGCGGGAGAGATGAGCAGTACTTC,NA,TRBV28,TRBJ2-7,TRBD2
CASSHGRNTEAFF,TGCGCCAGCAGCCATGGGAGGAACACTGAAGCTTTCTTT,NA,TRBV4-3,TRBJ1-1,NA
CASSSNRGPQHF,TGTGCCAGTAGTTCTAACAGGGGGCCCCAGCATTTT,few,TRBV19,TRBJ1-5,TRBD1
CASSTRTGNGYTF,TGTGCCAGTAGTACCCGGACAGGGAATGGCTACACCTTC,NA,TRBV19,TRBJ1-2,TRBD1
CASSLQGTDEQYF,TGTGCCAGCAGCTTACAAGGGACAGACGAGCAGTACTTC,NA,TRBV11-3,TRBJ2-7,TRBD1
CASSDPMVRNEQFF,TGTGCCAGCAGTGACCCCATGGTTCGGAATGAGCAGTTCTTC,once,TRBV6-4,TRBJ2-1,NA
CASSSGMNSPLHF,TGTGCCAGTAGTTCAGGGATGAATTCACCCCTCCACTTT,NA,TRBV19,TRBJ1-6,NA
CASSQDLGLNTEAFF,TGTGCCAGCAGCCAAGATCTTGGCTTGAACACTGAAGCTTTCTTT,NA,TRBV4-2,TRBJ1-1,NA
CSAQRPPGYTF,TGCAGTGCTCAGAGGCCCCCGGGCTACACCTTC,NA,TRBV20-1,TRBJ1-2,NA
CAWSDGQGGNQPQHF,TGTGCCTGGAGTGACGGACAGGGTGGCAATCAGCCCCAGCATTTT,NA,TRBV30,TRBJ1-5,TRBD1
CASRTTGTGDHEQYF,TGTGCCAGCAGAACGACCGGGACAGGGGACCACGAGCAGTACTTC,NA,TRBV7-2,TRBJ2-7,TRBD1
CASSPGTRREDTQYF,TGTGCCAGCAGCCCCGGGACTAGAAGGGAAGATACGCAGTATTTT,NA,TRBV7-7,TRBJ2-3,TRBD2
CASSQLQGGTEAFF,TGCGCCAGCAGCCAGCTCCAGGGGGGCACTGAAGCTTTCTTT,NA,TRBV4-1,TRBJ1-1,TRBD1
CASSYVASTEGNTIYF,TGTGCCAGCAGTTACGTGGCCTCCACCGAAGGAAACACCATATATTTT,NA,TRBV6-6,TRBJ1-3,NA
CASSLQETQYF,TGCGCCAGCAGCTTACAGGAGACCCAGTACTTC,NA,TRBV5-1,TRBJ2-5,NA
CASRRDGDQPQHF,TGTGCCAGCAGGCGGGACGGGGATCAGCCCCAGCATTTT,NA,TRBV2,TRBJ1-5,NA
CASSFGEPYNEQFF,TGTGCCAGCAGTTTCGGGGAGCCGTACAATGAGCAGTTCTTC,NA,TRBV2,TRBJ2-1,NA
CAWSGLAGNSYNEQFF,TGTGCCTGGAGTGGACTAGCGGGAAACTCCTACAATGAGCAGTTCTTC,NA,TRBV30,TRBJ2-1,TRBD2
CASSYSPGSYNEQFF,TGTGCCAGCAGTTACTCGCCCGGCTCCTACAATGAGCAGTTCTTC,NA,TRBV6-5,TRBJ2-1,NA
CSVEDPDRVYGYTF,TGCAGCGTTGAAGATCCGGACAGGGTTTATGGCTACACCTTC,NA,TRBV29-1,TRBJ1-2,TRBD1
CASSLAHYSNQPQHF,TGTGCCAGCAGCTTAGCCCACTATAGCAATCAGCCCCAGCATTTT,NA,TRBV7-2,TRBJ1-5,NA
CASRRLAGIYEQYF,TGTGCCAGCAGACGACTAGCGGGGATTTACGAGCAGTACTTC,once,TRBV6-5,TRBJ2-7,TRBD2
CASSAGVVYNEQFF,TGTGCCAGCAGCGCAGGGGTCGTGTACAATGAGCAGTTCTTC,NA,TRBV4-2,TRBJ2-1,NA
CASSLAPQETQYF,TGCGCCAGTTCCCTAGCGCCCCAAGAGACCCAGTACTTC,NA,TRBV5-1,TRBJ2-5,NA
CASSPRISENTGELFF,TGTGCCAGCAGCCCTAGGATTAGCGAAAACACCGGGGAGCTGTTTTTT,NA,TRBV7-6,TRBJ2-2,NA
CASSLMRTGGAGDTQYF,TGTGCCAGCAGCTTAATGAGGACAGGGGGCGCCGGAGATACGCAGTATTTT,NA,TRBV7-3,TRBJ2-3,TRBD1
CASSQDFGRAFNQPQHF,TGCGCCAGCAGCCAAGATTTTGGCAGGGCATTCAATCAGCCCCAGCATTTT,NA,TRBV4-1,TRBJ1-5,NA
CASSQEAGTGLLYEQYF,TGCGCCAGCAGCCAGGAGGCCGGGACAGGCCTCCTCTACGAGCAGTACTTC,NA,TRBV4-1,TRBJ2-7,TRBD1
CASSPEGQGSSNEKLFF,TGCGCCAGCAGCCCGGAGGGGCAGGGCTCATCTAATGAAAAACTGTTTTTT,few,TRBV5-1,TRBJ1-4,NA
CARSFDSPEAFF,TGTGCCAGAAGCTTCGACTCTCCTGAAGCTTTCTTT,NA,TRBV5-3,TRBJ1-1,NA
CASSRGTEGLNSPLHF,TGTGCCAGCAGCCGGGGGACGGAGGGCCTGAATTCACCCCTCCACTTT,NA,TRBV4-2,TRBJ1-6,NA
CASSVAGQGPYEQYF,TGTGCCAGCAGCGTAGCGGGACAGGGTCCATACGAGCAGTACTTC,NA,TRBV9,TRBJ2-7,TRBD1
CASSASNYEQYF,TGTGCCAGTAGTGCCAGTAACTACGAGCAGTACTTC,NA,TRBV19,TRBJ2-7,NA
CASSVAGGSEKLFF,TGTGCCAGCAGCGTCGCAGGGGGGAGTGAAAAACTGTTTTTT,NA,TRBV7-9,TRBJ1-4,TRBD1
CSVEILLGLSVYGYTF,TGCAGCGTTGAAATCCTCTTGGGGCTTTCCGTCTATGGCTACACCTTC,once,TRBV29-1,TRBJ1-2,NA
CASSPPGTRDNEQFF,TGTGCCAGCAGCCCCCCCGGGACTAGGGACAATGAGCAGTTCTTC,NA,TRBV7-2,TRBJ2-1,TRBD2
CAWYRGNYGYTF,TGTGCCTGGTATCGGGGGAACTATGGCTACACCTTC,NA,TRBV30,TRBJ1-2,NA
CASSLSSTDTQYF,TGTGCCAGCTCACTATCTAGCACAGATACGCAGTATTTT,NA,TRBV18,TRBJ2-3,NA
CASSLTTTGGRGNEQFF,TGTGCCAGCAGCCTCACTACAACAGGGGGCAGGGGCAATGAGCAGTTCTTC,NA,TRBV7-2,TRBJ2-1,TRBD1